This entry features one TCR beta chain sequence. This specimen comes from a study of blood T cell repertoires in COVID-19. Across the whole study: The study drew acute and convalescent COVID-19 samples from the United States, Italy and Spain. The cDNA or gDNA used as material had been derived from T cells, B-cell-depleted T cells, or PBMCs.

As handled by the study authors: Amplification from reference gene primers served as the basis for estimated nucleated cell counts. Some clones are missing from TCRdb's copy, which holds only in-frame ones; the method was immunoSEQ multiplex PCR. V and J calls and clone size are those listed in that table; D and trimming were worked out from the DNA. The data hold approximately 170,000 clones, with 81% observed a single time. The sequenced material came from peripheral blood. This clonotype was obtained from a human donor in a cohort sampled during active COVID-19.

Here the CDR3 reads CASSYSRTGRLLGNQPQHF. In nucleotides, the CDR3 is TGTGCCAGCAGTTACTCGCGGACAGGACGCCTCCTGGGCAATCAGCCCCAGCATTTT. The chain uses TRBV6-2 or TRBV6-3 and TRBJ1-5; 7 bases fit TRBD1. V lost 0 bases, J lost 2 bases, and 13 bases stayed unmatched. The CDR3 covers 19 residues. CDR1 and CDR2 from the germline V gene are MNHEY and SVGEGT.